This T cell receptor beta chain originates from a study of blood T cells in healthy people across ages (dated by TCRdb to the mid-2010s). About the investigation overall: In model experiments, template switching captured about one uniquely barcoded TCR beta cDNA molecule for every two T cells. Four age groups were formed from the donors: young (average about 16 years), middle-aged (around 39), aged (roughly 59) and long-lived (approximately 80). To track age-related changes in TCR beta repertoire diversity, the study relied on deep sequencing normalized with unique cDNA molecular identifiers. To avoid experimental bias, donors of different ages were randomly spread across the sequencing lanes. Using the same blood draw, the study looked at two additional independent replicas of 1 million unique cDNA reads for two donors, one aged 18 to 29 and the other aged 80 or older.

Results and caveats for the whole study, not just this receptor: Estimates of total diversity based on one million sequenced T cells were regarded as lower bounds and as underestimates. As age increased, observed TCR beta diversity per million T cells dropped in a roughly linear way, and a significant reduction was already evident by age about 36. Compared with the aged group, the long-lived group had more naive CD4+ T cells, fewer expanded clones and increased TCR diversity, a pattern suggesting age selection. Because profiling used bulk unsorted PBMCs, naive and antigen-experienced compartments could not be compared conclusively. Because the CMV infection status of the donors was unknown, age-related changes in expanded clonotypes may potentially have been confounded. There was a strong correlation between observed TCR beta diversity and the percentage of naive T cells measured by flow cytometry.

Libraries were built with 5' RACE. The data were produced on an Illumina HiSeq 2500. The second PCR ran for roughly 7 to 11 cycles and used a J-beta primer mix along with a sample-barcoded 5' primer. Each TCR beta cDNA molecule received a unique molecular identifier from a template-switch 5' adaptor carrying 12 random nucleotides. At least 2.5 million CDR3-containing paired-end reads were obtained from each sample. First-strand cDNA synthesis was performed from all RNA using the Mint cDNA synthesis kit, with priming by a TRBC-specific oligonucleotide. Following uracil-DNA glycosylase treatment, all cDNA underwent a first 18-cycle PCR with the universal primers M1SS and BC2_uni_R. In the authors' own workflow: Normalization of each sample was performed by random selection of 1 million high-quality reads, each carrying a distinct molecular identifier. Reads sharing molecular identifiers were discarded rather than binned into consensus sequences. MiTCR, run with a Q25 quality threshold and the strictest error-elimination algorithm, handled CDR3 identification, clonotype clustering and error correction. A nonparametric unseen species model using Euler transformation provided a lower-bound estimate of total TCR beta diversity. TCRdb cleaned the public reads at Q25 with fastp, built clones with MiXCR and kept in-frame beta chains. A single entry per CDR3 protein holds the most common genes and DNA from its merged rows. V and J calls and clone size were set by TCRdb, not the authors. The sample yields more than 800,000 distinct CDR3 sequences; about 30% were counted once. In total, the top ten clones hold 15% to 20% of the sample.

About this clonotype itself: Its antigen is currently not known. No clone much larger than this one lies a single base away; base qualities are absent.

The 39 donors, aged about 6 to 95 years, were systemically healthy Caucasian individuals from Russia. Each donor gave 8 to 10 milliliters of peripheral blood, collected into EDTA-treated Vacutainer tubes. PBMCs were isolated by Ficoll-Paque density-gradient centrifugation, with at least 6.5 million obtained per sample. Total RNA was extracted from PBMCs with Trizol reagent, with at least 5.5 micrograms obtained per sample. Naive CD45RAhigh/CD27high T cell percentages were measured by flow cytometry on a PBMC aliquot from every donor. The TCR was taken from a woman over 75 in good health. The sample was blood.

The DNA is as follows: TGTGCCAGCAACTTGGAAGGGACAAGAGATACGCAGTATTTT. Translated, this gives CASNLEGTRDTQYF. The sequence joins TRBV6-1 to TRBJ2-3, with TRBD1 tentatively as D gene (6 bases match). Deletion took 7 bases off V and 5 bases off J, with a span of 16 bases between the germline ends. From the cysteine up to the phenylalanine, the CDR3 has a length of 14 residues. Solely the CDR3 DNA is kept, with 42 bases framed from the first base. From the germline V gene, CDR1 is MNHNS and CDR2 is SASEGT.